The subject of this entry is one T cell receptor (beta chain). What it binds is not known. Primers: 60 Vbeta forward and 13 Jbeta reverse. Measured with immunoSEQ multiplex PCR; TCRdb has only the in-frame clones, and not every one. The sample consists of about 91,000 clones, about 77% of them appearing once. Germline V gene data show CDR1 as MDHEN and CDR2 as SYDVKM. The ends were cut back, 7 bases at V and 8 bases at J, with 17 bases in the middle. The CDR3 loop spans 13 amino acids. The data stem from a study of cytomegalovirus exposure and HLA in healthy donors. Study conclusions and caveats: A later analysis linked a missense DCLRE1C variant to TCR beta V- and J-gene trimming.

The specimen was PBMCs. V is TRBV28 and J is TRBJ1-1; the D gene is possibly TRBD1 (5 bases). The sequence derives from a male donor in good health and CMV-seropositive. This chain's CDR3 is CASNYQGKKEAFF. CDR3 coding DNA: TGTGCCAGCAACTATCAGGGTAAAAAGGAAGCTTTCTTT. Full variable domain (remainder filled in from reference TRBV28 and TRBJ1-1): DVKVTQSSRYLVKRTGEKVFLECVQDMDHENMFWYRQDPGLGLRLIYFSYDVKMKEKGDIPEGYSVSREKKERFSLILESASTNQTSMYLCASNYQGKKEAFFGQGTRLTVV.